This passage covers 32 T cell receptor beta chains from one sample sequenced in a study of cytomegalovirus exposure and HLA in healthy donors. 13 Jbeta primers and 60 Vbeta primers were used for the PCR. TCRdb's table, derived via immunoSEQ multiplex PCR, lists solely in-frame clones and lacks some. The sample has some 110,000 clones; 70% to 80% are singletons. Sequencing input: PBMCs. The source of these receptors is a woman aged 18-30 years in good health and CMV-seropositive.

This clone is labeled as medium-sized (0.01 to 0.1%). Other nucleotide sequences from this sample produce the same CDR3. The gene calls are TRBV5-1 and TRBJ2-4; perhaps TRBD1 as D (5 bases). The CDR3 has 16 residues. Trimming removed 4 bases at V and 3 bases at J, with 17 bases between. Germline lookup yields CDR1 SGHRS and CDR2 YFSETQ. DNA of the CDR3: TGCGCCAGCAGCAATGGGGCCCCGAACGTCAAAAACATTCAGTACTTC. It encodes CASSNGAPNVKNIQYF.

Only a few counts were recorded for this clone. The gene calls are TRBV5-6 and TRBJ1-1, with D perhaps TRBD1 (5 bases). V was clipped by 2 bases and J by 4 bases, with 9 bases between them. Germline values: CDR1 SGHDT, CDR2 YYEEEE. The CDR3 loop spans 13 amino acids. The CDR3, as DNA: TGTGCCAGCAGCTTTGGGGGGGGCACTGAAGCTTTCTTT. It specifies CASSFGGGTEAFF. The complete variable domain, with remaining parts taken from reference TRBV5-6 and TRBJ1-1, reads DAGVTQSPTHLIKTRGQQVTLRCSPKSGHDTVSWYQQALGQGPQFIFQYYEEEERQRGNFPDRFSGHQFPNYSSELNVNALLLGDSALYLCASSFGGGTEAFFGQGTRLTVV.

The chain employs TRBV6-5 and TRBJ2-3; D may be TRBD1 (6 bases). V was clipped by 0 bases and J by 3 bases, with 7 bases between them. The V gene's germline CDR1 is MNHEY and CDR2 SVGAGI. This CDR3 is 14 amino acids long. The CDR3 loop reads CASSYSQGTDTQYF. Here the CDR3 DNA reads TGTGCCAGCAGTTACTCTCAGGGGACAGATACGCAGTATTTT.

This clone was seen once. V and J are TRBV30 and TRBJ2-6; TRBD1 agrees at 10 bases. CDR1 GTSNPN and CDR2 SVGIG come from the germline V gene (reference sequence). This CDR3 has 19 amino acids. Unmatched junction bases numbered 11, after V lost 0 bases and J lost 3 bases. The CDR3 spells CAWSVPTGGLAFGANVLTF. The CDR3 nucleotides read TGTGCCTGGAGTGTACCGACAGGGGGCCTCGCCTTTGGGGCCAACGTCCTGACTTTC.

The chain joins TRBV2 to TRBJ2-2; unclear D gene. This CDR3 has 11 residues. Germline CDR1 reads SNHLY; CDR2 reads FYNNEI. V was pared by 5 bases and J by 6 bases, with 4 bases between. The CDR3 reads CASSYAGELFF. CDR3 in DNA: TGTGCCAGCAGTTATGCCGGGGAGCTGTTTTTT.

The chain combines TRBV7-9 with TRBJ1-5; 9 bases are a match to TRBD1. Germline CDR1 reads SEHNR; CDR2 reads FQNEAQ (reference sequence). The CDR3 runs to 16 residues. The J segment lost 3 bases and the V segment lost 3 bases, leaving 6 bases of the junction unmatched. Here the CDR3 DNA reads TGTGCCAGCAGCTTGGGGACAGGGACCCACAATCAGCCCCAGCATTTT. It specifies CASSLGTGTHNQPQHF.

Comment on this clone: The germline gene is not matched at one end of the junction; a read error may be the cause. This sequence joins TRBV5-1 and TRBJ1-1; no firm D call. Looked up from germline, CDR1 is SGHRS and CDR2 is YFSETQ. The CDR3 loop spans 14 amino acids. CDR3 coding DNA: TGCGCCAGCAGACCGCGCGGGGAGAACGCTGAAGCTTTCTTT. It codes for CASRPRGENAEAFF.

This clone was counted a few times. V gene TRBV6-5 combines with J gene TRBJ1-2; D is perhaps TRBD1 (6 bases). This CDR3 has 13 amino acids. Trimming pared 10 bases from V and 2 bases from J, leaving 14 bases between. From germline, CDR1 is MNHEY and CDR2 SVGAGI. The CDR3: CATSRGTNYGYTF. The DNA for the CDR3 is TGTGCCACCTCCAGGGGAACCAACTATGGCTACACCTTC.

The V call is TRBV7-2, the J call TRBJ2-7, with 8 bases lining up with TRBD1. Germline V CDR1 and CDR2: SGHTA, FQGNSA. The ends lost 6 bases at V and 2 bases at J; junction bases unmatched: 12. The CDR3 totals 16 residues. CDR3 residues: CASRTADRGPTYEQYF. CDR3 bases: TGTGCCAGCAGGACCGCAGACAGGGGTCCCACCTACGAGCAGTACTTC.

The rearrangement joins TRBV5-1 to TRBJ2-7, with a possible D match to TRBD1 (6 bases). Trimming pared 3 bases from V and 3 bases from J, leaving 7 bases between. The CDR3 covers 12 residues. Germline-derived CDR1 and CDR2 are SGHRS and YFSETQ. In DNA form, the CDR3 reads TGCGCCAGCAGCTCGGACAGCTACGAGCAGTACTTC. This codes for CASSSDSYEQYF.

The J gene is TRBJ2-7, the V gene TRBV19, with TRBD2 matching over 12 bases. The trim removed 7 bases at V and 2 bases at J, leaving 18 bases unmatched. This CDR3 comprises 19 residues. CDR1 and CDR2 (germline): LNHDA, SQIVND (reference sequence). The CDR3 is CASTMDDSTSGRSPYEQYF. CDR3 nucleotide sequence: TGTGCCAGTACTATGGACGATTCCACTAGCGGGAGGAGTCCCTACGAGCAGTACTTC.

This clone was observed a few times. This chain joins TRBV27 and TRBJ1-1; D ambiguous. Germline-derived CDR1 and CDR2 are MNHEY and SMNVEV (reference sequence). The CDR3 sequence is 16 residues long. V lost 5 bases and J lost 1, with 17 bases in between. DNA of the CDR3: TGTGCCAGCAGTCCATCCCCGCGGGTGGGGAACACTGAAGCTTTCTTT. Its translation is CASSPSPRVGNTEAFF.

The chain carries TRBV7-3 and TRBJ2-3, with 7 bases matching TRBD1. CDR3 length: 16 residues. Germline values: CDR1 SGHTA, CDR2 FQGTGA. V lost 5 bases and J lost 0; bases outside the gene matches: 8. CDR3 DNA sequence: TGTGCCAGCAGCCTGGAGACAGGGCCTAGCACAGATACGCAGTATTTT. Its translation is CASSLETGPSTDTQYF.

The genes are TRBV2 and TRBJ2-1, with 10 bases matching TRBD2. Trimming removed 3 bases from V and 9 bases from J; junction bases left unmatched: 14. CDR3 length: 17 residues. In germline, CDR1 is SNHLY, CDR2 FYNNEI. The CDR3 nucleotides are TGTGCCAGCAGTGATCAGGTTGGGCTAGCGGGAGAAGGTGAGCAGTTCTTC. Amino acids: CASSDQVGLAGEGEQFF.

This clone was detected once. V is TRBV7-9 and J is TRBJ1-1; D not certain. From germline, CDR1 is SEHNR and CDR2 FQNEAQ (reference sequence). This CDR3 comprises 15 residues. The V end was cut by 1 base, the J end by 1 base, with 10 bases between. CDR3 amino acids: CASSLDLLGNTEAFF. Written as DNA, the CDR3 is TGTGCCAGCAGCTTAGACTTACTAGGGAACACTGAAGCTTTCTTT. Complete variable domain (other parts from reference TRBV7-9 and TRBJ1-1): DTGVSQNPRHKITKRGQNVTFRCDPISEHNRLYWYRQTLGQGPEFLTYFQNEAQLEKSRLLSDRFSAERPKGSFSTLEIQRTEQGDSAMYLCASSLDLLGNTEAFFGQGTRLTVV.

This clone was detected a few times. The rearrangement uses TRBV4-1 and TRBJ1-1, with TRBD1 matching 11 bases. This CDR3 spans 14 amino acids. Germline V gives CDR1 MGHRA, CDR2 YSYEKL. J gave up 2 bases and V 7 bases, and 3 bases lay outside the gene matches. Here the CDR3 reads CASTRTGGNTEAFF. The CDR3 bases are TGCGCCAGCACCCGGACAGGGGGCAACACTGAAGCTTTCTTT.

This clone appeared a single time. The V call is TRBV30, the J call TRBJ1-2; D unclear. The CDR3 contains 13 residues. Trimming removed 1 base from V and 8 bases from J, with 14 bases in between. The germline V gene has CDR1 GTSNPN and CDR2 SVGIG (reference sequence). The DNA of the CDR3 is TGTGCCTGGAGTGGAACACGCGGTGGGGGCTACACCTTC. It yields the protein CAWSGTRGGGYTF.

J is TRBJ2-2 and V is TRBV7-3, with 13 bases that match TRBD2. The CDR3 length is 16 residues. V shed 3 bases and J 6 bases; nucleotides not matched to a gene: 4. CDR1 and CDR2 from the germline V gene are SGHTA and FQGTGA. Here the CDR3 reads CASSFGLAGAAGELFF. The CDR3 DNA sequence: TGTGCCAGCAGCTTCGGACTAGCGGGAGCTGCCGGGGAGCTGTTTTTT.

J is TRBJ2-7 and V is TRBV6-1; 7 nucleotides agree with TRBD2. Looked up from germline, CDR1 is MNHNS and CDR2 is SASEGT. The junction had 6 bases not matched to a gene; V was cut back by 7 bases and J by 0 bases. This CDR3 spans 14 amino acids. This chain's CDR3 is CASTETSASYEQYF. The CDR3 DNA reads as TGTGCCAGCACCGAAACTAGCGCCTCCTACGAGCAGTACTTC.

A note on this clone: One junction end disagrees with the germline gene, perhaps due to a read error. The chain uses TRBV2 and TRBJ1-2; D gene ambiguous. Germline CDR1 and CDR2: SNHLY and FYNNEI. The CDR3 consists of 11 residues. This chain's CDR3 is CASSARFSFSF. Here the CDR3 DNA reads TGTGCCAGCAGTGCCAGATTTTCATTTTCATTC.

This clone is termed medium-sized. The chain carries TRBV21-1 and TRBJ2-3; the D call TRBD2 from the table was never checked on the DNA. TRBV21-1 is recorded as a pseudogene. The CDR3 sequence is 10 residues long. CDR3 DNA sequence: TGTGCCAGGGGAGAGGATACGCAGTATTTT. This sequence encodes CARGEDTQYF.

This clone was picked up one time. This chain links TRBV5-1 with TRBJ2-2, with TRBD1 as a possible D gene (6 bases). Trimming pared 2 bases from V and 5 bases from J, leaving 13 bases between. From germline, CDR1 is SGHRS and CDR2 YFSETQ. This CDR3 has 15 residues. The CDR3 region is CASSFGTGRTGELFF. The CDR3 DNA is TGCGCCAGCAGCTTTGGAACAGGGAGAACCGGGGAGCTGTTTTTT.

The chain has TRBV2 and TRBJ2-3; D gene ambiguous. The CDR3 length is 14 residues. V was pared by 6 bases and J by 2 bases, with 12 bases between. Germline loops: CDR1 SNHLY, CDR2 FYNNEI. The CDR3 DNA sequence: TGTGCCAGCAGCCGAGAGATTGACACAGATACGCAGTATTTT. Translating it yields CASSREIDTDTQYF.

The chain links TRBV12-5 to TRBJ2-5; TRBD1 matches 8 bases. V shed 6 bases, J shed 5 bases, and the junction held 11 bases outside the gene matches. Per the germline V gene, CDR1 is LGHNT and CDR2 is FRNRAP. CDR3 length: 15 amino acids. The CDR3 nucleotides read TGTGCTAGTGGCCTCCCAGGGGGCGGCCAGGAGACCCAGTACTTC. Protein sequence: CASGLPGGGQETQYF.

The chain is built from TRBV6-5 and TRBJ2-7; the match to TRBD2 covers 7 bases. J gave up 1 base and V 4 bases, and 7 bases lay outside the gene matches. This CDR3 contains 15 residues. Germline lookup yields CDR1 MNHEY and CDR2 SVGAGI. CDR3 DNA sequence: TGTGCCAGCAGTTCCTTGGGAGCGGGGTCCTACGAGCAGTACTTC. Translating it yields CASSSLGAGSYEQYF.

The gene calls are TRBV7-9 and TRBJ2-3; D unresolved. The CDR3 contains 13 residues. V shed 1 base and J shed 3 bases, with 5 bases lying between them. In germline, CDR1 is SEHNR, CDR2 FQNEAQ (reference sequence). For the CDR3, the DNA is TGTGCCAGCAGCTTAGATCTGACAGATACGCAGTATTTT. Translation: CASSLDLTDTQYF. Looking up the rest from reference TRBV7-9 and TRBJ2-3 gives the full variable domain: DTGVSQNPRHKITKRGQNVTFRCDPISEHNRLYWYRQTLGQGPEFLTYFQNEAQLEKSRLLSDRFSAERPKGSFSTLEIQRTEQGDSAMYLCASSLDLTDTQYFGPGTRLTVL.

The rearrangement links TRBV10-1 to TRBJ2-3, with no clear D. Germline V gives CDR1 WNHNN, CDR2 SYGVQD (reference sequence). With 6 bases removed from V and 4 bases from J, the gap between germline ends came to 17 bases. The CDR3 runs to 15 residues. Here the CDR3 reads CASSPRGSSADTQYF. DNA for the CDR3: TGCGCCAGCAGCCCTAGAGGTAGTAGTGCAGATACGCAGTATTTT.

The V call is TRBV29-1, the J call TRBJ1-1; 8 nucleotides line up with TRBD1. The CDR3 sequence is 15 residues long. Germline CDR1 is SQVTM and CDR2 is ANQGSEA. Trimming at V came to 0 bases and at J to 6 bases, leaving 9 bases not matched to a gene. The DNA of the CDR3 is TGCAGCGTTGAAGATCCCACAGGGGGTAACCCTGAAGCTTTCTTT. Translating it yields CSVEDPTGGNPEAFF.

The V call is TRBV6-5, the J call TRBJ1-6, with D perhaps TRBD1 (5 bases). This CDR3 has 15 residues. CDR1 is MNHEY, CDR2 SVGAGI, per germline. Trimming took 5 bases from V and 9 from J, leaving 17 bases between them. CDR3 coding DNA: TGTGCCAGCAGTATAGGGCCAAGGGGTATTTCACCCCTCCACTTT. This codes for CASSIGPRGISPLHF.

The chain is built from TRBV10-1 and TRBJ2-5; D ambiguous. CDR1 and CDR2 from the germline V gene are WNHNN and SYGVQD (reference sequence). Between the trimmed V and J ends, which lost 0 bases and 1 base, there was a span of 12 bases. The CDR3 runs 16 residues. CDR3 protein: CASSESVTAAQETQYF. The CDR3 DNA reads TGCGCCAGCAGTGAGTCCGTAACAGCAGCCCAAGAGACCCAGTACTTC.

For this clone: The junction departs from the called germline gene at one end, perhaps through a read error. The rearrangement uses TRBV28 and TRBJ1-6, with TRBD1 matching over 7 bases. This CDR3 spans 15 amino acids. Germline assignment: CDR1 MDHEN and CDR2 SYDVKM. Written as DNA, the CDR3 is TGTGCCAGCAGTATCACAGGGGCCCCACGATCACCCCCCCACTTT. As protein: CASSITGAPRSPPHF.

This clone was detected only a few times. The chain couples TRBV5-1 to TRBJ2-7; D might be TRBD2 (5 bases). Looked up from germline, CDR1 is SGHRS and CDR2 is YFSETQ. V was clipped by 0 bases and J by 3 bases, with 7 bases between them. The CDR3 runs to 13 residues. CDR3 nucleotide sequence: TGCGCCAGCAGCTTGGAACGGGGCTACGAGCAGTACTTC. This sequence encodes CASSLERGYEQYF.